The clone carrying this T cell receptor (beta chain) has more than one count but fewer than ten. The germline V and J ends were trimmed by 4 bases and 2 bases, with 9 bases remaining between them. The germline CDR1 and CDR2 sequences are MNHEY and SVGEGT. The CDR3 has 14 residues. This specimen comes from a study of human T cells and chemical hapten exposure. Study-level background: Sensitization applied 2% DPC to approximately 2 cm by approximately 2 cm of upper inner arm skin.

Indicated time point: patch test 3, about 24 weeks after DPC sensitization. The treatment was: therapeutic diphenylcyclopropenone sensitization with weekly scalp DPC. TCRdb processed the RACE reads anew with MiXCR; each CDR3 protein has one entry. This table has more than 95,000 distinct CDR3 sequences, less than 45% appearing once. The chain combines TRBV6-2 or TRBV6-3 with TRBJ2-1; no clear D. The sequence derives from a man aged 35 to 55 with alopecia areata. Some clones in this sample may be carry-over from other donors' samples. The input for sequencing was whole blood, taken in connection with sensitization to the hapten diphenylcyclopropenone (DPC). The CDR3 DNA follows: TGTGCCAGCAGTTTGAGTAGGGCCTACAATGAGCAGTTCTTC. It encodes CASSLSRAYNEQFF.